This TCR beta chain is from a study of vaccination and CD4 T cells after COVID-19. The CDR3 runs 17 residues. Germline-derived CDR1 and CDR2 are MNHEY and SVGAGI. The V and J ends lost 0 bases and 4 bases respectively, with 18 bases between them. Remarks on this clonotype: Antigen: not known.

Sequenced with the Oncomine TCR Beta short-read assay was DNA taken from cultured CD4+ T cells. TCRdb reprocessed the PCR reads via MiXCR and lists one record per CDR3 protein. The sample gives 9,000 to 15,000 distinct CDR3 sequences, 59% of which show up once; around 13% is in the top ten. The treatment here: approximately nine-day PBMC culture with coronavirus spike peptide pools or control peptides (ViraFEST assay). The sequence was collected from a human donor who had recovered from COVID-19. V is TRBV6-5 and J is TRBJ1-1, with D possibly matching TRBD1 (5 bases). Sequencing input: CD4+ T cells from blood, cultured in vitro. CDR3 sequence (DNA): TGTGCCAGCAGTTACTCGAGGGGCTCGCCAGGGACCACTGAAGCTTTCTTT. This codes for CASSYSRGSPGTTEAFF.